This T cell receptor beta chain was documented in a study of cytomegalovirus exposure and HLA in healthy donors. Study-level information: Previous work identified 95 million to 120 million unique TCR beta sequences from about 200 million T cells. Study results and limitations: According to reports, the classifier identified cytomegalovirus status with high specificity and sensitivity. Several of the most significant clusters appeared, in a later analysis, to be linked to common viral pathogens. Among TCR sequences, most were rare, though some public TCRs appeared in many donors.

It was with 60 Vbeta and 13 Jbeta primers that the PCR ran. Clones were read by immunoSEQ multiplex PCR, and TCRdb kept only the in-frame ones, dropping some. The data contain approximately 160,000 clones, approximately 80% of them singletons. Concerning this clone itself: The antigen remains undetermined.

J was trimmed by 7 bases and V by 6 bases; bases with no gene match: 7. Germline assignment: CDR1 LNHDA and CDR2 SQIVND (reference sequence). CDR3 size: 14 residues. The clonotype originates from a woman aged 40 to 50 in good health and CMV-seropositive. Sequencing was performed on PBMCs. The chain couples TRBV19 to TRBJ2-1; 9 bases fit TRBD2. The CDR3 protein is CASRSLAGLNEQFF. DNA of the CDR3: TGTGCCAGTAGAAGCCTAGCGGGGTTGAATGAGCAGTTCTTC.